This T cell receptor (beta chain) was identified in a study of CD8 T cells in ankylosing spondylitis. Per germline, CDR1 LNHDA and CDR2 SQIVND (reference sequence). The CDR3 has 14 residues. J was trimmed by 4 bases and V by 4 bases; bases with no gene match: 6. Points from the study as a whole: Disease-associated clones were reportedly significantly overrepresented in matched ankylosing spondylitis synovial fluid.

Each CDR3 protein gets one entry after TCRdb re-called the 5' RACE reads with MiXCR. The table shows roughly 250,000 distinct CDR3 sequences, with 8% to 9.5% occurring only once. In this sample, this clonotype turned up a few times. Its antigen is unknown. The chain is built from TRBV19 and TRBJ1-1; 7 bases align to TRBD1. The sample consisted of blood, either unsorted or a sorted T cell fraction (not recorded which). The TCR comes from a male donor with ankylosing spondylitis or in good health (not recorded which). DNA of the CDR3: TGTGCCAGTAGTACCCGACAGGGAAGCACTGAAGCTTTCTTT. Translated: CASSTRQGSTEAFF.